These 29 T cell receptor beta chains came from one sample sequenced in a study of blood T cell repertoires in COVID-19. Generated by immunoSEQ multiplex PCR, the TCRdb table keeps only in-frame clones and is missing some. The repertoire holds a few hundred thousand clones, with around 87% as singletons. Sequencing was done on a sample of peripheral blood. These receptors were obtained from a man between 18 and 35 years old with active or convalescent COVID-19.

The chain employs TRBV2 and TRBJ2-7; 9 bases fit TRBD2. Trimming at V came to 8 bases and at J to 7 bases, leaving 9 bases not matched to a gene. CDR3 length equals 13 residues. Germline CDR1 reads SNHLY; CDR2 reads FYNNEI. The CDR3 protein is CASASGTPWEQYF. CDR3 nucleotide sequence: TGTGCCAGCGCTAGCGGGACCCCGTGGGAGCAGTACTTC.

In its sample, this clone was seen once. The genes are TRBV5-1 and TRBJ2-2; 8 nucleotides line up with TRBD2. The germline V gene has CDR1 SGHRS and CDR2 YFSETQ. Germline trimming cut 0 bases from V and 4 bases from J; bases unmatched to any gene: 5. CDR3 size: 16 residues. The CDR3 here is CASSLATTSGTGELFF. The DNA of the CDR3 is TGCGCCAGCAGCTTGGCGACTACTAGCGGCACCGGGGAGCTGTTTTTT.

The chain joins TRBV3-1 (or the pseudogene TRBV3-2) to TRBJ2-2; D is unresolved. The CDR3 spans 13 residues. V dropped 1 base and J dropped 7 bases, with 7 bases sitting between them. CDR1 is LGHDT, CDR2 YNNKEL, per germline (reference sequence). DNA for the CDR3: TGTGCCAGCAGCCAAGTTCCGGGCGGGGAGCTGTTTTTT. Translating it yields CASSQVPGGELFF.

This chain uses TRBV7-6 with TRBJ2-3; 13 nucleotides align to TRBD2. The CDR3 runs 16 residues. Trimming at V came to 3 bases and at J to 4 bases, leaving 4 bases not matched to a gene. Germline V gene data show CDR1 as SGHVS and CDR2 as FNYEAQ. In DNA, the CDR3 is TGTGCCAGCAGCTTGGGACTAGCGGGACCCGCAGATACGCAGTATTTT. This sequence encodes CASSLGLAGPADTQYF.

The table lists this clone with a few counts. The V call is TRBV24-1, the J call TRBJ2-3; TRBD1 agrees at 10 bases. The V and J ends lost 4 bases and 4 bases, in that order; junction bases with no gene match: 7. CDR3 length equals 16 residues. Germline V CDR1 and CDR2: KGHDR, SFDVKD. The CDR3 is CATSDTGTGDSDTQYF. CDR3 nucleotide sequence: TGTGCCACCAGTGACACCGGGACAGGGGACTCAGATACGCAGTATTTT.

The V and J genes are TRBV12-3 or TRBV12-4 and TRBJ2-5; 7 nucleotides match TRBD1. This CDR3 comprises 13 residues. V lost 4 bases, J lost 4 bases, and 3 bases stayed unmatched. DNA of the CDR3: TGTGCCAGCAGTTGGGACAGAGGAGAGACCCAGTACTTC. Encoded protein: CASSWDRGETQYF.

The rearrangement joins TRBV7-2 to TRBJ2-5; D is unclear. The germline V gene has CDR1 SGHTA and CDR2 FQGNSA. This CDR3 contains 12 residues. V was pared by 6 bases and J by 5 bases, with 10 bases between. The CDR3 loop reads CASRRVRETQYF. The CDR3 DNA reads TGTGCCAGCAGGCGAGTTCGGGAGACCCAGTACTTC.

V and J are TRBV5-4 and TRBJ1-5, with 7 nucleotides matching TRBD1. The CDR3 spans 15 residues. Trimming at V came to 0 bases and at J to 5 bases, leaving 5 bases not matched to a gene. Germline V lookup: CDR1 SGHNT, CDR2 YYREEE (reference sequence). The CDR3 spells CASSLDRGRDQPQHF. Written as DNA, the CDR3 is TGTGCCAGCAGCTTGGACAGGGGCAGGGATCAGCCCCAGCATTTT.

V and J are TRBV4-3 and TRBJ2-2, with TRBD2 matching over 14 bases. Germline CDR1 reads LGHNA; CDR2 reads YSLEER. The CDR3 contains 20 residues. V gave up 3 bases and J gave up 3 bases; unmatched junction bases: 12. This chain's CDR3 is CASSHAKGLAGAGDTGELFF. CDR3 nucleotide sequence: TGCGCCAGCAGCCACGCTAAGGGACTAGCGGGAGCCGGTGACACCGGGGAGCTGTTTTTT.

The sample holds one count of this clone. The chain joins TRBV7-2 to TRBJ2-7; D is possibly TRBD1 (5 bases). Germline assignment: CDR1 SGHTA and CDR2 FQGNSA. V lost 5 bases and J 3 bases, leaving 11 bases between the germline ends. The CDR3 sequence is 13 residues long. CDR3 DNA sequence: TGTGCCAGCAGCGTGCAGGGTATCTACGAGCAGTACTTC. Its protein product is CASSVQGIYEQYF.

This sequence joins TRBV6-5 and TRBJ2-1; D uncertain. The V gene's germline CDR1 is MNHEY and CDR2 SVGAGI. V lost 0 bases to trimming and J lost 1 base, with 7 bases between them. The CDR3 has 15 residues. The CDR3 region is CASSYSWQSYNEQFF. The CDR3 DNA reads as TGTGCCAGCAGTTACTCATGGCAGTCCTACAATGAGCAGTTCTTC.

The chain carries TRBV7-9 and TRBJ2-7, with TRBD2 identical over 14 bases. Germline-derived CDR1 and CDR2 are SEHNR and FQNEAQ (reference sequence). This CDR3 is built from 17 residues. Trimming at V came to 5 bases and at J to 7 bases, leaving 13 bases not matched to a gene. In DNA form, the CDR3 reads TGTGCCAGCAGCCCAGACTCCGGGACTAGCGGGAGACATGAGCAGTACTTC. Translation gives CASSPDSGTSGRHEQYF. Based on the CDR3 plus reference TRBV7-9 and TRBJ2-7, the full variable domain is DTGVSQNPRHKITKRGQNVTFRCDPISEHNRLYWYRQTLGQGPEFLTYFQNEAQLEKSRLLSDRFSAERPKGSFSTLEIQRTEQGDSAMYLCASSPDSGTSGRHEQYFGPGTRLTVT.

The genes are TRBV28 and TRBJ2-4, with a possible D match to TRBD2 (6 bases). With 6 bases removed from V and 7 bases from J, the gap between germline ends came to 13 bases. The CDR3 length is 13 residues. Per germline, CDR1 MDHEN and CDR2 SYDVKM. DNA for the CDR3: TGTGCCAGCAGCCCTAGCGCGGGGAACATTCAGTACTTC. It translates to CASSPSAGNIQYF.

CDR3: CASSPRAEAFF. DNA of the CDR3: TGTGCCAGCAGCCCCAGGGCTGAAGCTTTCTTT. The V call is TRBV7-9, the J call TRBJ1-1, with TRBD1 as a possible D gene (5 bases). CDR3 size: 11 residues. Trimming removed 5 bases from V and 6 bases from J, with 7 bases in between. From germline, CDR1 is SEHNR and CDR2 FQNEAQ (reference sequence).

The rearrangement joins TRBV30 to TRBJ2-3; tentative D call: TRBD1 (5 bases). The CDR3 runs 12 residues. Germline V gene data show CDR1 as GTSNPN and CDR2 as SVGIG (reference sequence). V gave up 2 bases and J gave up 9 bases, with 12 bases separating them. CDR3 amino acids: CAWSNRSPTQYF. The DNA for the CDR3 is TGTGCCTGGAGTAACAGGTCTCCGACGCAGTATTTT.

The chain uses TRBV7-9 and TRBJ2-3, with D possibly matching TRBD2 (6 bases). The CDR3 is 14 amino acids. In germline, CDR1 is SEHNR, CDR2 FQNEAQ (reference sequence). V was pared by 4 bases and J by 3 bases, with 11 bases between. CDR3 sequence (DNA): TGTGCCAGCAGCTCCACCAGCGGGACAGATACGCAGTATTTT. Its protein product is CASSSTSGTDTQYF.

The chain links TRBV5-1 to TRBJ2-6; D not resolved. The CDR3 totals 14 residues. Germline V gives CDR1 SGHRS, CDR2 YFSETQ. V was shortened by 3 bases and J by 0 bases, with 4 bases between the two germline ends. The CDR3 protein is CASSSYSGANVLTF. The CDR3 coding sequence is TGCGCCAGCAGCTCTTACTCTGGGGCCAACGTCCTGACTTTC.

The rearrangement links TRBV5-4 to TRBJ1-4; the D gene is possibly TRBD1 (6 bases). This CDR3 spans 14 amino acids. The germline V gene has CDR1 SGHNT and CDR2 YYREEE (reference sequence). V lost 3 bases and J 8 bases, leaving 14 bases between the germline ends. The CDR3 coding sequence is TGTGCCAGCAGCTCCAAACAGGGAAGCGAAAAACTGTTTTTT. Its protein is CASSSKQGSEKLFF. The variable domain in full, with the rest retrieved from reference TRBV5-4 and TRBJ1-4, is ETGVTQSPTHLIKTRGQQVTLRCSSQSGHNTVSWYQQALGQGPQFIFQYYREEENGRGNFPPRFSGLQFPNYSSELNVNALELDDSALYLCASSSKQGSEKLFFGSGTQLSVL.

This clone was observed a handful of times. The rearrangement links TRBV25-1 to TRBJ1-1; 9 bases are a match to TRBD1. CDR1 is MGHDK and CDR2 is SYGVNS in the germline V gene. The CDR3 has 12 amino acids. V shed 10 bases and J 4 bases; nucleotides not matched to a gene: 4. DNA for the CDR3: TGTGCCACCCGGACAGGGGCCACTGAAGCTTTCTTT. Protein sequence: CATRTGATEAFF.

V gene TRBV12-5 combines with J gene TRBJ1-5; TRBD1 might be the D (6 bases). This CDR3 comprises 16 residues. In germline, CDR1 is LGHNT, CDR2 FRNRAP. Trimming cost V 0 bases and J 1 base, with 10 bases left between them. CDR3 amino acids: CASGLVTGPSNQPQHF. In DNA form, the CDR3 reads TGTGCTAGTGGTTTGGTAACAGGGCCGAGCAATCAGCCCCAGCATTTT.

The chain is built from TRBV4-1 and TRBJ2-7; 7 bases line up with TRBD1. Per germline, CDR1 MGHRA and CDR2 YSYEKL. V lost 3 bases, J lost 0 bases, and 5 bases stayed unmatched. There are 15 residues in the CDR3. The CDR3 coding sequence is TGCGCCAGCAGCCACCCAGGGGGTGTCTCCTACGAGCAGTACTTC. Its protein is CASSHPGGVSYEQYF.

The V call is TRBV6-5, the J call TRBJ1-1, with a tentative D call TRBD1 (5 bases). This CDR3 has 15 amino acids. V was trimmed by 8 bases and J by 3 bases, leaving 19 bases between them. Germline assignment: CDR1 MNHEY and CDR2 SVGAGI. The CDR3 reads CASPERTLKHTEAFF. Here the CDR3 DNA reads TGTGCCAGCCCCGAGAGGACATTAAAGCACACTGAAGCTTTCTTT.

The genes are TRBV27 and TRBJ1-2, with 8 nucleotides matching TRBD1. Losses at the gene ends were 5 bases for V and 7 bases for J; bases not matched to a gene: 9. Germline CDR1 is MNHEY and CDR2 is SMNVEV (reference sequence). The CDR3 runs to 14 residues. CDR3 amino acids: CASSGLDREGGYTF. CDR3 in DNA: TGTGCCAGCAGTGGATTGGACAGGGAAGGTGGCTACACCTTC.

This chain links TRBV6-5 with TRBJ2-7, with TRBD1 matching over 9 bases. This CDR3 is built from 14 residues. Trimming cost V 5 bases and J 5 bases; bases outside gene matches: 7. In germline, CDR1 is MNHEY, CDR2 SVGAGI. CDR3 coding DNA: TGTGCCAGCAGTCGTGGGGACAGGGTCCACGAGCAGTACTTC. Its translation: CASSRGDRVHEQYF.

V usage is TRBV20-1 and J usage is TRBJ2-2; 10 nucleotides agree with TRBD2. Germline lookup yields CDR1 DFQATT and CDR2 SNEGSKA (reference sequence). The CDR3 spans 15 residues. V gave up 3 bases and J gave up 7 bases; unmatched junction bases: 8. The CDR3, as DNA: TGCAGTGCTAGTACTAGCGGGGATTGGGGCGGGGAGCTGTTTTTT. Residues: CSASTSGDWGGELFF.

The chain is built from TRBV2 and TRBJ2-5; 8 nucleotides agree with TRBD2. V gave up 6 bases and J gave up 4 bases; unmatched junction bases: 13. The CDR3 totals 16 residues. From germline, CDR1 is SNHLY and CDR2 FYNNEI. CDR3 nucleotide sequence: TGTGCCAGCAGGATCGGGACTAGTGCGGGATCAGAGACCCAGTACTTC. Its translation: CASRIGTSAGSETQYF.

The CDR3 DNA reads as TGCGCCAGCAGCTTGGTTCCGGCAACTAATGAAAAACTGTTTTTT. Translation gives CASSLVPATNEKLFF. The chain links TRBV5-1 to TRBJ1-4; D remains ambiguous. CDR1 and CDR2 (germline): SGHRS, YFSETQ. V shed 0 bases and J shed 0 bases, with 6 bases lying between them. The CDR3 has 15 amino acids.

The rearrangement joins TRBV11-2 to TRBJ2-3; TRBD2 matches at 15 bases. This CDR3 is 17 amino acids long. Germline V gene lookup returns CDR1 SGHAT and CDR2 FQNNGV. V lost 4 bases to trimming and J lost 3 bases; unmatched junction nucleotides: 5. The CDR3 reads CASSWTSGGARTDTQYF. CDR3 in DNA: TGTGCCAGCAGCTGGACTAGCGGGGGGGCTCGTACAGATACGCAGTATTTT.

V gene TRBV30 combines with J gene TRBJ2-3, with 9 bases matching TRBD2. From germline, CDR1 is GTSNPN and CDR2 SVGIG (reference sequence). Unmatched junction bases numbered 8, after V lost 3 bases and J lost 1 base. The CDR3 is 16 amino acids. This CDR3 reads CAWSDGLARGTDTQYF. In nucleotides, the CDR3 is TGTGCCTGGAGCGATGGACTAGCGCGAGGCACAGATACGCAGTATTTT.